This T cell receptor (beta chain) was sequenced for a study of liver allograft versus peripheral blood T cells. In the study overall: Recipients' peripheral blood served as the comparator for T cell receptor repertoires in transplanted livers. Notes on the study in general: Liver allografts reportedly held T cell receptor repertoires unlike those in peripheral blood.

The CDR3 runs to 15 residues. Germline trimming cut 2 bases from V and 10 bases from J; bases unmatched to any gene: 10. Germline lookup yields CDR1 DFQATT and CDR2 SNEGSKA (reference sequence). Using its own MiXCR run on the reads, TCRdb lists one record per CDR3 protein. The sample has about 13,000 distinct CDR3 sequences; under 20% are singletons. In the case of this clonotype: Its matching antigen is unknown.

The source of this sequence is a human patient who had a liver transplant. Some of the T cells may derive from the graft donor. The chain is built from TRBV20-1 and TRBJ1-6; 8 bases line up with TRBD1. CDR3 bases: TGCAGTGCTAGACCTTCAGGACAGGGCGGCTCACCCCTCCACTTT. This sequence encodes CSARPSGQGGSPLHF.